This T cell receptor (beta chain) was obtained from a study of blood T cell repertoires in COVID-19. Ten or more counts support this clone. Authors' methods: Amplification of reference gene primers provided the estimated nucleated cell counts. Method: immunoSEQ multiplex PCR; TCRdb's copy keeps in-frame clones and lacks some. For V, J and clone size, that table is used; D and trimming come from the DNA. The profile shows fewer than 180,000 clones, more than 80% of them singletons. CDR3 length: 15 residues. Germline V gene lookup returns CDR1 SGDLS and CDR2 YYNGEE. V was trimmed by 3 bases and J by 9 bases, leaving 16 bases between them.

This TCR derives from a man between 65 and 85 years old with acute or convalescent COVID-19. V usage is TRBV9 and J usage is TRBJ1-6; a weak D match, TRBD1 (5 bases). The sequencing sample was made of peripheral blood. In DNA, the CDR3 is TGTGCCAGCAGCGCCGGGGGAAAATTCGGTTCACCCCTCCACTTT. Translating it yields CASSAGGKFGSPLHF.